The 10 T cell receptor beta chains reported below all come from one sample, sequenced in a study of blood T cell repertoires in COVID-19. Data came from immunoSEQ multiplex PCR; TCRdb stores just in-frame clones and leaves some out. The sample has about 120,000 clones, 55% to 75% seen once. The specimen was peripheral blood. The receptor source for this set is a woman in her sixties or seventies with acute or convalescent COVID-19.

The chain links TRBV15 to TRBJ2-7; TRBD2 might be the D (6 bases). V was shortened by 6 bases and J by 2 bases, with 17 bases between the two germline ends. The CDR3 loop spans 15 amino acids. CDR1 is LNHNV and CDR2 is YYDKDF in the germline V gene (reference sequence). CDR3 DNA: TGTGCCACCAGGCCCCTGAGAGGGGAGGCCTACGAGCAGTACTTC. It codes for CATRPLRGEAYEQYF.

This clone was seen more than once but under ten times. The V call is TRBV15, the J call TRBJ2-1; TRBD1 matches at 11 bases. The CDR3 consists of 15 residues. V was pared by 4 bases and J by 5 bases, with 4 bases of the junction left unmatched. Germline CDR1 is LNHNV and CDR2 is YYDKDF (reference sequence). The CDR3, as DNA: TGTGCCACCAGCACCTGGGGACAGGGGGACAATGAGCAGTTCTTC. Encoded protein: CATSTWGQGDNEQFF.

This sequence joins TRBV5-1 and TRBJ2-1; 10 bases are shared with TRBD1. CDR1 and CDR2 from the germline V gene are SGHRS and YFSETQ. The length of the CDR3 is 16 residues. J lost 4 bases, V lost 0 bases, and 4 bases had no gene match. This CDR3 is CASSLVWDRGYNEQFF. In DNA, the CDR3 is TGCGCCAGCAGCTTGGTGTGGGACAGGGGTTACAATGAGCAGTTCTTC.

Written as DNA, the CDR3 is TGTGCCAGCAGCTTAGTTCGGCAAGAGACCCAGTACTTC. Amino acid sequence: CASSLVRQETQYF. The V call is TRBV5-4, the J call TRBJ2-5; D unresolved. V was pared by 2 bases and J by 2 bases, with 7 bases between. CDR1 and CDR2 from the germline V gene are SGHNT and YYREEE (reference sequence). The CDR3 sequence is 13 residues long.

The J gene is TRBJ1-5, the V gene TRBV7-2; the D is unclear. In germline, CDR1 is SGHTA, CDR2 FQGNSA. V was clipped by 3 bases and J by 0 bases, with 6 bases between them. The length of the CDR3 is 14 residues. This CDR3 is CASSFVDSNQPQHF. The CDR3 DNA sequence: TGTGCCAGCAGCTTTGTAGATAGCAATCAGCCCCAGCATTTT.

In its sample, this clone was seen many times. The genes are TRBV19 and TRBJ2-3; 10 positions agree with TRBD2. V shed 4 bases and J 5 bases; nucleotides not matched to a gene: 6. Germline CDR1 is LNHDA and CDR2 is SQIVND (reference sequence). The CDR3 consists of 15 residues. The CDR3 nucleotides read TGTGCCAGTAGTACCGTAGCGGGAGGAGGAGATACGCAGTATTTT. The encoded protein is CASSTVAGGGDTQYF.

This clone occurred a few times. The chain links TRBV6-5 to TRBJ2-3; TRBD2 aligns across 11 bases. The CDR3 is 15 residues long. V lost 7 bases, J lost 3 bases, and 6 bases stayed unmatched. Germline V gene lookup returns CDR1 MNHEY and CDR2 SVGAGI. The CDR3 nucleotides read TGTGCCAGCACTAGGCTAGCGGGAGGAACAGATACGCAGTATTTT. It is translated as CASTRLAGGTDTQYF.

The V and J genes are TRBV2 and TRBJ1-4, with D possibly TRBD1 on 6 matching bases. Trimming shortened V by 7 bases and J by 4 bases, and 13 bases separated the two germline ends. CDR1 and CDR2 (germline): SNHLY, FYNNEI. This CDR3 contains 14 residues. The CDR3 sequence is CASTQGGVNEKLFF. The CDR3 DNA is TGTGCCAGCACCCAAGGGGGAGTTAATGAAAAACTGTTTTTT.

J is TRBJ1-3 and V is TRBV28; no clear D. CDR1 and CDR2 (germline): MDHEN, SYDVKM. V lost 5 bases to trimming and J lost 2 bases, with 7 bases between them. CDR3 size: 13 residues. The CDR3 DNA sequence: TGTGCCAGCAGTCGGTCAACTGGAAACACCATATATTTT. Its translation: CASSRSTGNTIYF.

This sequence joins TRBV14 and TRBJ2-5, with TRBD1 as a possible D gene (6 bases). V gave up 5 bases and J gave up 5 bases, with 15 bases separating them. The length of the CDR3 is 14 residues. Germline values: CDR1 SGHDN, CDR2 FVKESK. The CDR3 is CASSIFHRAETQYF. CDR3 nucleotide sequence: TGTGCCAGCAGCATATTCCACAGGGCCGAGACCCAGTACTTC.